This is a list of T cell receptor beta chains from one sample in a study of T cells in Graves' hyperthyroidism and ophthalmopathy. TCRdb redid the calling of the multiplex PCR reads with MiXCR, one entry per CDR3 protein. Of hundreds of thousands of distinct CDR3 sequences listed, 15% to 20% are singletons. What was sequenced was blood. These receptors came from a woman aged 25-40 years with Graves' hyperthyroidism. Both conserved end residues are part of each CDR3. The order of the fields is V gene, J gene, CDR3 protein.

v_call: TRBV13
j_call: TRBJ2-7
cdr3_aa: CASSSIDRAHSYEQYF

v_call: TRBV28
j_call: TRBJ2-7
cdr3_aa: CASSLWPRGRSSYEQYF

v_call: TRBV7-3
j_call: TRBJ2-1
cdr3_aa: CASSLLAGGWDEQFF

v_call: TRBV9
j_call: TRBJ2-1
cdr3_aa: CASSVGGLNNEQFF

v_call: TRBV3-1
j_call: TRBJ2-7
cdr3_aa: CASSHTLAGAYEQYF

v_call: TRBV25-1
j_call: TRBJ2-5
cdr3_aa: CASSELGTEETQYF

v_call: TRBV5-1
j_call: TRBJ2-2
cdr3_aa: CASSLDRLANTGELFF

v_call: TRBV27
j_call: TRBJ2-3
cdr3_aa: CASKNLEGDTQYF

v_call: TRBV30
j_call: TRBJ2-1
cdr3_aa: CAWSSGRVTRNEQFF

v_call: TRBV27
j_call: TRBJ1-5
cdr3_aa: CASRGGQATQPQHF

v_call: TRBV6-1
j_call: TRBJ2-4
cdr3_aa: CASRGQGAQISIQYF

v_call: TRBV18
j_call: TRBJ2-5
cdr3_aa: CASSMTAQETQYF

v_call: TRBV28
j_call: TRBJ1-1
cdr3_aa: CASITVTVGTEAFF

v_call: TRBV7-2
j_call: TRBJ2-7
cdr3_aa: CASSSGVVAYEQYF

v_call: TRBV28
j_call: TRBJ2-7
cdr3_aa: CASSFSGGISYEQYF

v_call: TRBV28
j_call: TRBJ2-5
cdr3_aa: CASTSSWSRHQETQYF

v_call: TRBV20-1
j_call: TRBJ2-7
cdr3_aa: CSSRLDYEQYF

v_call: TRBV7-6
j_call: TRBJ2-1
cdr3_aa: CASSFRDHNEQFF

v_call: TRBV9
j_call: TRBJ1-4
cdr3_aa: CASSVDGGDEKLFF

v_call: TRBV5-1
j_call: TRBJ2-3
cdr3_aa: CTSSLAPGADTQYF

v_call: TRBV20-1
j_call: TRBJ1-1
cdr3_aa: CSARRDRVGSGNTEAFF

v_call: TRBV27
j_call: TRBJ2-1
cdr3_aa: CASSRRGNEQFF

v_call: TRBV28
j_call: TRBJ1-1
cdr3_aa: CASSFLTDTLRTEAFF

v_call: TRBV24-1
j_call: TRBJ2-3
cdr3_aa: CATSDRRAGDTQYF

v_call: TRBV5-1
j_call: TRBJ2-2
cdr3_aa: CASSLSTYTGELFF

v_call: TRBV29-1
j_call: TRBJ1-1
cdr3_aa: CSVVIFEAFF

v_call: TRBV11-2
j_call: TRBJ2-5
cdr3_aa: CASSSRTSGRQETQYF

v_call: TRBV28
j_call: TRBJ2-2
cdr3_aa: CASSPPGGRTGGELFF

v_call: TRBV6-1
j_call: TRBJ1-5
cdr3_aa: CASRKTGFNQPQHF

v_call: TRBV15
j_call: TRBJ1-4
cdr3_aa: CATSREKVVGTPNEKLFF

v_call: TRBV27
j_call: TRBJ1-1
cdr3_aa: CASSLTGRTEAFF

v_call: TRBV19
j_call: TRBJ1-5
cdr3_aa: CASSIGTGLGNQPQHF

v_call: TRBV9
j_call: TRBJ1-1
cdr3_aa: CASSDPGGNTEAFF

v_call: TRBV6-1
j_call: TRBJ1-3
cdr3_aa: CASSSDRGPGNTIYF

v_call: TRBV27
j_call: TRBJ1-2
cdr3_aa: CASWGGTGEGYTF

v_call: TRBV4-2
j_call: TRBJ2-7
cdr3_aa: CASSQNTGDLTYEQYF

v_call: TRBV20-1
j_call: TRBJ2-7
cdr3_aa: CSAITSYEQYF

v_call: TRBV5-1
j_call: TRBJ2-1
cdr3_aa: CASSSLTSYNEQFF

v_call: TRBV5-1
j_call: TRBJ2-3
cdr3_aa: CASSLGPTSTDTQYF

v_call: TRBV10-2
j_call: TRBJ2-3
cdr3_aa: CASSELAGGDTQYF

v_call: TRBV19
j_call: TRBJ2-1
cdr3_aa: CASKPGLADNEQFF

v_call: TRBV7-7
j_call: TRBJ2-1
cdr3_aa: CASSLEPNYNEQFF

v_call: TRBV4-1
j_call: TRBJ2-2
cdr3_aa: CASSQDETSERELFF

v_call: TRBV2
j_call: TRBJ1-1
cdr3_aa: CASSEFRVGYSEAFF

v_call: TRBV5-8
j_call: TRBJ2-7
cdr3_aa: CASSLYIGPYEQYF

v_call: TRBV5-6
j_call: TRBJ1-1
cdr3_aa: CASSQQVPARPEAFF

v_call: TRBV18
j_call: TRBJ2-7
cdr3_aa: CASSPLNNPYEQYF

v_call: TRBV6-1
j_call: TRBJ1-1
cdr3_aa: CASSEILLNTEAFF

v_call: TRBV28
j_call: TRBJ1-5
cdr3_aa: CASSPLTGGGQPQHF

v_call: TRBV7-9
j_call: TRBJ2-5
cdr3_aa: CASKKGGEVTVGTQYF

v_call: TRBV27
j_call: TRBJ2-7
cdr3_aa: CASSWSGGGYEQYF

v_call: TRBV7-3
j_call: TRBJ2-4
cdr3_aa: CASSHYRDRLAKNIQYF

v_call: TRBV19
j_call: TRBJ1-2
cdr3_aa: CASSEIRRNYGYTF

v_call: TRBV7-9
j_call: TRBJ2-7
cdr3_aa: CASSPAVWDRAYEQYF

v_call: TRBV7-9
j_call: TRBJ1-3
cdr3_aa: CASSRSGVGGNTIYF

v_call: TRBV20-1
j_call: TRBJ2-1
cdr3_aa: CSALSVASGVYNEQFF

v_call: TRBV28
j_call: TRBJ2-5
cdr3_aa: CASSQTSGRSETQYF